The T cell receptor beta chain under discussion was sequenced for a study of T cell changes during pregnancy in multiple sclerosis. The protocol was immunoSEQ multiplex PCR, while the TCRdb copy is restricted to in-frame clones and leaves out a portion. The sample includes more than 80,000 clones, 90% to 95% seen only once; the top ten take over 0.95%. This CDR3 comprises 14 residues. Germline CDR1 and CDR2: SQVTM and ANQGSEA. V lost 1 base to trimming and J lost 6 bases, with 12 bases between them. This receptor was taken from a female donor with multiple sclerosis, enrolled in a pregnancy study. The genes are TRBV29-1 and TRBJ2-2; D remains unclear. The input for sequencing was peripheral blood, taken in the second trimester of pregnancy. CDR3 sequence (DNA): TGCAGCGTTGAAGTTCCACCCTACCCCGGGGAGCTGTTTTTT. Residues: CSVEVPPYPGELFF.